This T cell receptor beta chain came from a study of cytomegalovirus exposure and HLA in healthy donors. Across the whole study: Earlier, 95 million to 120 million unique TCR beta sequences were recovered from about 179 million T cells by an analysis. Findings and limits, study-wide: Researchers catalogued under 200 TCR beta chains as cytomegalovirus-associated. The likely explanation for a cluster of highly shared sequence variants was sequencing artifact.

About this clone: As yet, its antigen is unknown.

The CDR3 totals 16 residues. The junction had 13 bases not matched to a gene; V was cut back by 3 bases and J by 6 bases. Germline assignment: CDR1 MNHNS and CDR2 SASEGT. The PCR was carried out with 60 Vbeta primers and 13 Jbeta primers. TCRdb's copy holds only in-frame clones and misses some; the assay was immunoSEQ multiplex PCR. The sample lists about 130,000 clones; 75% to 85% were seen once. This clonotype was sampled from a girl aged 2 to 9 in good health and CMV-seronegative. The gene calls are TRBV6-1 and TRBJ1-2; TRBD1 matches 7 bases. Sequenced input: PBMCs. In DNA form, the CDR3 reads TGTGCCAGCAGTGACGGTCTCCTACCTACAGGGGATGGCTACACCTTC. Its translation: CASSDGLLPTGDGYTF.